One and the same sample provided the 10 T cell receptor beta chains below, sequenced in a study of T cell clones after liver transplantation. Sequencing used immunoSEQ multiplex PCR; TCRdb keeps in-frame clones, though not all of them. The table includes 70,000 or so clones, about 91% detected once. This specimen was CD4+ T cells from blood, taken approximately 25 months after liver transplant. Source of these receptors: a human patient who received a liver transplant. Certain T cells may be donor cells from the graft.

The chain recombines TRBV4-1 with TRBJ2-1; TRBD1 matches 7 bases. With 4 bases clipped from V and 2 bases from J, the junction kept 11 bases outside the gene matches. The CDR3 totals 17 residues. Germline V CDR1 and CDR2: MGHRA, YSYEKL. The CDR3 reads CASSLIETGRPYNEQFF. The DNA for the CDR3 is TGCGCCAGCAGCCTAATCGAGACAGGGCGTCCCTACAATGAGCAGTTCTTC.

This clone was recorded a few times. The gene calls are TRBV19 and TRBJ2-5; either TRBD1 or TRBD2 may fit D (5 bases each). The germline V and J ends were trimmed by 3 bases and 7 bases, with 12 bases remaining between them. The CDR3 loop spans 13 amino acids. Per germline, CDR1 LNHDA and CDR2 SQIVND (reference sequence). For the CDR3, the DNA is TGTGCCAGTAGTATGGGACCCCGAGGGACCCAGTACTTC. Amino acid sequence: CASSMGPRGTQYF.

The chain uses TRBV6-6 and TRBJ2-1; D is uncertain. Trimming took off 5 bases at V and 5 bases at J, with 7 bases between the two ends. The CDR3 is 12 amino acids. CDR1 MNHNY and CDR2 SVGAGI come from the germline V gene (reference sequence). The CDR3 spells CASSNTNNEQFF. The DNA for the CDR3 is TGTGCCAGCAGTAACACCAACAATGAGCAGTTCTTC.

The CDR3 coding sequence is TGTGCCTGGAAGAGGGGAGGAAGCAATCAGCCCCAGCATTTT. As protein: CAWKRGGSNQPQHF. This chain joins TRBV30 and TRBJ1-5; D possibly corresponds to TRBD1 (5 bases). From germline, CDR1 is GTSNPN and CDR2 SVGIG (reference sequence). V lost 4 bases and J lost 1, with 11 bases in between. CDR3 size: 14 residues.

This clone has just one count. The chain recombines TRBV5-4 with TRBJ2-3; D possibly corresponds to TRBD2 (7 bases). CDR1 SGHNT and CDR2 YYREEE come from the germline V gene (reference sequence). The V gene lost 5 bases and the J gene lost 4 bases, with 14 bases spanning the gap. The CDR3 contains 14 residues. The CDR3 DNA reads TGTGCCAGCAGGGGGGCGGGGGAGGCAGATACGCAGTATTTT. This translates into CASRGAGEADTQYF.

To note about this clone: A junction end diverges from the germline sequence, so it may reflect a read error. The rearrangement links TRBV6-1 to TRBJ1-1, with 7 bases that match TRBD1. There are 15 residues in the CDR3. The germline V gene encodes CDR1 MNHNS and CDR2 SASEGT. The CDR3 here is CASREGWTGNTEAFF. The CDR3 DNA sequence: TGTGCCAGCAGGGAAGGGTGGACAGGGAACACTGAAGCTTTCTTT.

The chain carries TRBV11-3 and TRBJ1-1; D call uncertain. This CDR3 has 14 residues. V was clipped by 0 bases and J by 1 base, with 6 bases between them. Germline CDR1 SGHNT, CDR2 YENEEA. Here the CDR3 DNA reads TGTGCCAGCAGCTTAGAACACAGGAACACTGAAGCTTTCTTT. Amino acids: CASSLEHRNTEAFF.

The rearrangement joins TRBV19 to TRBJ2-7; 12 nucleotides line up with TRBD2. The ends lost 6 bases at V and 0 bases at J; junction bases unmatched: 9. The CDR3 has 17 amino acids. CDR1 and CDR2 (germline): LNHDA, SQIVND (reference sequence). CDR3 nucleotides: TGTGCCAGTAGCATAACTAGCGGGAGGCGTAGCTCCTACGAGCAGTACTTC. It encodes CASSITSGRRSSYEQYF.

The chain couples TRBV19 to TRBJ1-3, with a weak D call TRBD1 (6 bases). Trimming removed 3 bases at V and 1 base at J, with 16 bases between. Looked up from germline, CDR1 is LNHDA and CDR2 is SQIVND (reference sequence). This CDR3 spans 17 amino acids. CDR3 amino acids: CASSMLGQWVSGNTIYF. The CDR3 coding sequence is TGTGCCAGTAGTATGCTAGGACAGTGGGTATCTGGAAACACCATATATTTT.

The rearrangement links TRBV7-8 to TRBJ2-1; 10 bases align to TRBD2. Trimming at V came to 8 bases and at J to 7 bases, leaving 5 bases not matched to a gene. This CDR3 has 13 amino acids. Germline CDR1 SGHVS, CDR2 FQNEAQ. This chain's CDR3 is CASGAGGPNEQFF. DNA of the CDR3: TGTGCCAGCGGAGCGGGAGGGCCGAATGAGCAGTTCTTC.